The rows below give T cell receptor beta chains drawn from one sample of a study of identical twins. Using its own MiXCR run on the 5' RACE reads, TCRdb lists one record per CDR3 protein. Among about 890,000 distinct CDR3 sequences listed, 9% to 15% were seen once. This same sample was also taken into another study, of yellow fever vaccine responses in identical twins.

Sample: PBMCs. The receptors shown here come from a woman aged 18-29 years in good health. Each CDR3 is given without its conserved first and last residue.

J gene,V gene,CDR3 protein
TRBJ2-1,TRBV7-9,ASSLVAGAGEQF
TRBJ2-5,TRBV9,ASSGWGETQY
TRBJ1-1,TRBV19,ASSILSGSVNTEAF
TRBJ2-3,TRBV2,ASAGLALGDTQY
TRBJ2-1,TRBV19,ASSIAGGLANEQF
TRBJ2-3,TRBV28,ASSPRRGLGTDTQY
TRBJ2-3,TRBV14,ASSQMGGGTDTQY
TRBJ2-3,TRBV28,ASNQGLAGGDTQY
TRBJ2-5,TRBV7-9,ASSRLGKTQY
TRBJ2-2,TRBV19,ASLRAANTGELF
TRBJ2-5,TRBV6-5,ASSYGQGEYQETQY
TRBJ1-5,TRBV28,ASSLRQSGVDPQH
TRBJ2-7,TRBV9,ASSPGRFSSYEQY
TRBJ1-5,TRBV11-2,ASSLTLDQPQH
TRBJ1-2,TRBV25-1,ASTGGGISYGYT
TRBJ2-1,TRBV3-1,ASNQGYLGNEQF
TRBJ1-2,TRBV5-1,ASSLYPGDYGYT
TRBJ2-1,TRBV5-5,ASGASGLAVGKQF
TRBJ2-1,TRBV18,ASTPGTGNEQF
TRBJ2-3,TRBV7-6,ASSLSLAGESRDTQY
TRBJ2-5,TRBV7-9,ASSLSLAGLKTQY
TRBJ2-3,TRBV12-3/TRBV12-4,ASGPSASTDTQY
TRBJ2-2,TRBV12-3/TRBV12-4,ASSLRGGRAGELF
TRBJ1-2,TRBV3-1,ASSQGQGANYGYT
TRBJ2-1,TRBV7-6,ASSSSTPYNEQF
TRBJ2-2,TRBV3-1,ASSQERGFGTGELF
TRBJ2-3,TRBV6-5,ASSYGTGGRDTQY
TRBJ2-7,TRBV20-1,SARVASGTSYEQY
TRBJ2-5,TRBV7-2,ASSSGTSGGQETQY
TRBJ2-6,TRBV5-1,ASSLEVRSGANVLT
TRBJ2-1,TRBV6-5,ASSYSGVQGGNEQF
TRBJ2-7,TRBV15,ATSRDRLGRDYEQY
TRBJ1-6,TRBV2,ASNQRGDNSPLH
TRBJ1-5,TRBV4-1,ASSQTTYSNQPQH
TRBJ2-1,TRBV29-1,SVEKGVNEQF
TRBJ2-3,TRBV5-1,ASSLASVPDTQY
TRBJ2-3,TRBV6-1,ASSANPRLAGDTDTQY
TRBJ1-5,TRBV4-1,ASSQEGANSNQPQH
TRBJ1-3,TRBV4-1,ASSQESAGGGNTIY
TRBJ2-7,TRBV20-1,SAPFRRGRAYEQY
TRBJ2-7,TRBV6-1,ASSPPAGLAGPNSYEQY
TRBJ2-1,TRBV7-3,ASSSQNSVSYNEQF
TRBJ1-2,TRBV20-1,SARDFLGQLNYGYT
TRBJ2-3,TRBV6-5,ASSYSKGISPDTQY
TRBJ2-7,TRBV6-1,ASRGTSSTGYEQY
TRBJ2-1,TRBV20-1,SATDRGQVGVQF
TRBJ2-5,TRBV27,ASSRLAGELETQY
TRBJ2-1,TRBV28,ASRAGLAGDGGYNEQF
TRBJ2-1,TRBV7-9,ASYAGGLYNEQF
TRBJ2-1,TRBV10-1,ASSPGSSPGYEQF
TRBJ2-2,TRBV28,ASSLSDKNTGELF
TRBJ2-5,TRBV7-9,ASSLRAIQETQY
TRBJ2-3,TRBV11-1,ASSLPGVGTDTQY
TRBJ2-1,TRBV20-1,SARGLADEQF